The clone carrying this T cell receptor (beta chain) was counted between two and nine times. Its antigen is unidentified. The source of the sample is a study of CD8 T cells in ankylosing spondylitis. General study results and limits: The disease-linked clones had a CD8+ phenotype and low blood frequencies. Enrichment of disease-linked clones was reportedly significant in matched ankylosing spondylitis synovial fluid. Certain motif variants had earlier been reported in reactive arthritis synovial fluid and blood. One TCR beta motif, made up of seven to nine highly homologous variants, appeared characteristic of ankylosing spondylitis blood.

Quantitative 5'-RACE with molecular barcodes generated TCR beta libraries. TCRdb re-derived calls from the 5' RACE reads in MiXCR, one entry per CDR3 protein. The table includes almost 400,000 distinct CDR3 sequences, around 22% detected once. The TCR sequence derives from a male donor with ankylosing spondylitis. The source material was blood, either unsorted or a sorted T cell fraction (not recorded which).

The CDR3 region has the DNA TGCGCCAGCACCGCAAACAAGCGGCTCTTCTTC. This gives the protein CASTANKRLFF. The chain is built from TRBV4-1 and TRBJ2-1; tentatively, D is TRBD2 (5 bases). V was trimmed by 7 bases and J by 16 bases, leaving 17 bases between them. Germline V CDR1 and CDR2: MGHRA, YSYEKL. The CDR3 covers 11 residues.